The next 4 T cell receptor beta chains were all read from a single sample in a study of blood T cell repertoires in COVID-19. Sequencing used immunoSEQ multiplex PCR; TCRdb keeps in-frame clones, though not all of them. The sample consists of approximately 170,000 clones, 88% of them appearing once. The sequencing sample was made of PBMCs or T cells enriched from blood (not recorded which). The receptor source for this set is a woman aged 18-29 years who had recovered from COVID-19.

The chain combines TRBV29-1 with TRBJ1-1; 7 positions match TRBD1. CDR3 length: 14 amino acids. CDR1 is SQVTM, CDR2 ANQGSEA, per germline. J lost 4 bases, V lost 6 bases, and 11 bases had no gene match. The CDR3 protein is CSVGPTGPVTEAFF. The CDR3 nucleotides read TGCAGCGTGGGACCGACAGGGCCGGTCACTGAAGCTTTCTTT.

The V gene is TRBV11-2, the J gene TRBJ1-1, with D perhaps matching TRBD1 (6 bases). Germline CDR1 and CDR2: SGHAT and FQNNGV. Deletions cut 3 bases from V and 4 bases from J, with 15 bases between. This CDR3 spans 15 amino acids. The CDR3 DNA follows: TGTGCCAGCAGCTTCTGGGGAGGGGGGACCACTGAAGCTTTCTTT. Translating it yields CASSFWGGGTTEAFF. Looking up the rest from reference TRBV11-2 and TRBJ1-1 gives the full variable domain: EAGVAQSPRYKIIEKRQSVAFWCNPISGHATLYWYQQILGQGPKLLIQFQNNGVVDDSQLPKDRFSAERLKGVDSTLKIQPAKLEDSAVYLCASSFWGGGTTEAFFGQGTRLTVV.

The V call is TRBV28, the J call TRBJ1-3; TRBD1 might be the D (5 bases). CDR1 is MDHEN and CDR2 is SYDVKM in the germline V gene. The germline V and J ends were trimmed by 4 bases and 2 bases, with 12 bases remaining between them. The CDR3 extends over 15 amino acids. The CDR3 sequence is CASSSVGGAGNTIYF. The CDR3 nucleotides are TGTGCCAGCAGTTCAGTTGGAGGGGCTGGAAACACCATATATTTT.

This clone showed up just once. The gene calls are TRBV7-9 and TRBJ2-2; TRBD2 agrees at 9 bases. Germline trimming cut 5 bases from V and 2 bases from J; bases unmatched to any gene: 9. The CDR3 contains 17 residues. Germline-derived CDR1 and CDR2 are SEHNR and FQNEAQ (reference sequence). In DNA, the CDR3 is TGTGCCAGCAGCCACCCAGCGGGAGGCTCCAACACCGGGGAGCTGTTTTTT. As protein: CASSHPAGGSNTGELFF.